The clone carrying this TCR beta chain was seen just once. Its antigen remains unknown. Profiling relied on immunoSEQ multiplex PCR, and the TCRdb table lists in-frame clones only, not all of them. The table has around 15,000 clones, around 80% seen once. V lost 6 bases to trimming and J lost 0 bases; unmatched junction nucleotides: 5. Germline CDR1 reads SGDLS; CDR2 reads YYNGEE. CDR3 length: 14 residues. The data stem from a study of somatic mutations in cytotoxic T cells in rheumatoid arthritis. Overall study results and limits: Antigen targets of the expanded CD8+ clones remained unidentified.

Sequenced: CD8+ T cells sorted from blood. The clonotype originates from an adult with rheumatoid arthritis. V usage is TRBV9 and J usage is TRBJ2-5, with 7 positions matching TRBD1. CDR3 coding DNA: TGTGCCAGCAACCCGGACAGGTACCAAGAGACCCAGTACTTC. Translation: CASNPDRYQETQYF.